Listed here is a single T cell receptor beta chain. This record comes from a study of shared clonotypes between healthy human individuals. Germline CDR1 reads GTSNPN; CDR2 reads SVGIG (reference sequence). The CDR3 is 14 residues long. V gave up 2 bases and J gave up 0 bases, with 10 bases separating them. Each replicate PCR on the sorted subsets used 200 to 250 ng DNA (around 30,000 T cell genomes). Generated by immunoSEQ multiplex PCR, the TCRdb table keeps only in-frame clones and is missing some. This sample yields a few million clones, of which under 97% are seen a single time; around 0.13% belongs to the top ten.

The receptor's source is a man in his late teens or twenties in good health. The J gene is TRBJ1-1, the V gene TRBV30; no firm D call. The sequenced sample was naive CD4+ T cells sorted from blood. Subset given: CD45RA+ positively selected. The CDR3 loop reads CAWSLRSVNTEAFF. For the CDR3, the DNA is TGTGCCTGGAGTCTAAGGTCTGTGAACACTGAAGCTTTCTTT.